This T cell receptor beta chain appears in the sequencing data of a study of PD-L1 blockade in urothelial cancer. Regarding time point: peripheral blood 6 weeks after treatment start. The repertoire was sequenced with immunoSEQ multiplex PCR; TCRdb's copy has only in-frame clones and lacks some. The sample includes about 76,000 clones, around 90% of them seen just once. Trimming at V came to 3 bases and at J to 2 bases, leaving 7 bases not matched to a gene. The germline V gene encodes CDR1 LGHNA and CDR2 YNFKEQ. The CDR3 runs 16 residues. The chain employs TRBV4-2 and TRBJ1-2, with 9 bases aligning to TRBD1. This TCR was recovered from a woman older than 75 with urothelial cancer. This specimen consisted of PBMCs, obtained around atezolizumab (anti-PD-L1) treatment. The CDR3 DNA reads TGTGCCAGCAGCCAGACCGGGACAGGGAACAACTATGGCTACACCTTC. Translated: CASSQTGTGNNYGYTF.